The present entry profiles one TCR beta chain with its context. TCRdb's table, derived via immunoSEQ multiplex PCR, lists solely in-frame clones and lacks some. Of roughly 350,000 clones listed, roughly 87% are singletons. The data were obtained in a study of Ad26.COV2.S vaccination and SARS-CoV-2 variants. Study background: Donor participated within the Ad26.COV2.S arm of the COV1001 trial.

Germline assignment: CDR1 MNHNY and CDR2 SVGAGI (reference sequence). This CDR3 contains 15 residues. The germline V and J ends were trimmed by 2 bases and 2 bases, with 12 bases remaining between them. Treatment denoted: some 20 received Ad26.COV2.S at low or high dose, single or two shots; 5 received placebo; per-sample allocation not given. Sample collection was performed on day 63 after the first vaccine or placebo injection. It was an adult aged 18-55 years in Boston who was the donor. This receptor was obtained from a person between 18 and 60 years old who received the Ad26.COV2.S COVID-19 vaccine or a placebo. The V gene is TRBV6-6, the J gene TRBJ1-1; D possibly corresponds to TRBD1 (5 bases). The sequencing here drew on peripheral blood, taken in a trial of Ad26.COV2.S vaccine versus placebo. As DNA, the CDR3 is TGTGCCAGCAGTTACGGGGACGGTTTAAACACTGAAGCTTTCTTT. Translation: CASSYGDGLNTEAFF.